The rows below give T cell receptor beta chains drawn from one sample of a study of CD8 T cells in ankylosing spondylitis. TCRdb recomputed calls from the 5' RACE reads with MiXCR, one row per CDR3 protein. There are about 24,000 distinct CDR3 sequences in the sample; 10% to 15% occur only once, and 35% lies in the top ten. Sequencing input: blood. These receptors all come from a male donor with ankylosing spondylitis or in good health (not recorded which). The CDR3 runs from the conserved cysteine through the conserved F or W. A D gene is named only where the DNA matches it firmly. Some rows have no size entry. The others give once, few or many, or a class for an expanded clone.

V gene: TRBV25-1
clone size: many
D gene: NA
J gene: TRBJ1-2
CDR3 DNA: TGTGCCAGCAGTCAAGAGACAGCTAACTATGGCTACACCTTC
CDR3 protein: CASSQETANYGYTF

V gene: TRBV12-3/TRBV12-4
clone size: few
D gene: NA
J gene: TRBJ1-6
CDR3 DNA: TGTGCCAGCAGTTTTGGTTCGGCAGGGGTTAATTCACCCCTCCACTTT
CDR3 protein: CASSFGSAGVNSPLHF

V gene: TRBV30
clone size: NA
D gene: NA
J gene: TRBJ1-2
CDR3 DNA: TGTGCCTGGAGTGTAGGTACAGTAGGCTACACCTTC
CDR3 protein: CAWSVGTVGYTF

V gene: TRBV30
clone size: few
D gene: NA
J gene: TRBJ2-7
CDR3 DNA: TGTGCCTGGTCCACAGGGAGTTTCTACGAGCAGTACTTC
CDR3 protein: CAWSTGSFYEQYF

V gene: TRBV20-1
clone size: many
D gene: NA
J gene: TRBJ2-7
CDR3 DNA: TGCAGTGCTAGAGAGGACCGAAAAAACGAGCAGTACTTC
CDR3 protein: CSAREDRKNEQYF

V gene: TRBV20-1
clone size: NA
D gene: NA
J gene: TRBJ2-5
CDR3 DNA: TGCAGTGCCGGGATCCCAGCCACTAGTTTGCAAGAGACCCAGTACTTC
CDR3 protein: CSAGIPATSLQETQYF

V gene: TRBV28
clone size: few
D gene: TRBD1
J gene: TRBJ2-3
CDR3 DNA: TGTGCCAGCAGGATAACAGGGGGCACAGATACGCAGTATTTT
CDR3 protein: CASRITGGTDTQYF

V gene: TRBV12-3/TRBV12-4
clone size: many
D gene: NA
J gene: TRBJ2-1
CDR3 DNA: TGTGCCAGCAGTCGATCAGAGGGACGAAACAATGAGCAGTTCTTC
CDR3 protein: CASSRSEGRNNEQFF

V gene: TRBV5-1
clone size: many
D gene: TRBD1
J gene: TRBJ2-7
CDR3 DNA: TGCGCCAGCGGATTGACAGGGGCGTCCTACGAGCAGTACTTC
CDR3 protein: CASGLTGASYEQYF

V gene: TRBV6-1
clone size: many
D gene: NA
J gene: TRBJ2-7
CDR3 DNA: TGTGCCAGCAGTGAAGGGTCGACCTACGAGCAGTACTTC
CDR3 protein: CASSEGSTYEQYF

V gene: TRBV5-1
clone size: NA
D gene: NA
J gene: TRBJ1-1
CDR3 DNA: TGCGCCAGCAGCTTGGTGTCCCAGGGGTCTGAAGCTTTCTTT
CDR3 protein: CASSLVSQGSEAFF

V gene: TRBV19
clone size: many
D gene: NA
J gene: TRBJ2-1
CDR3 DNA: TGTGCCAGTAGTAAGGCTCCTGGGGGCTACAGTAGCAATGAGCAGTTCTTC
CDR3 protein: CASSKAPGGYSSNEQFF

V gene: TRBV5-1
clone size: NA
D gene: TRBD2
J gene: TRBJ2-3
CDR3 DNA: TGCGCCAGCAGCCCCAAAAGCGGGGGCACAGATACGCAGTATTTT
CDR3 protein: CASSPKSGGTDTQYF

V gene: TRBV29-1
clone size: NA
D gene: NA
J gene: TRBJ2-1
CDR3 DNA: TGCAGCGTTAGTTACAACTCCTACAATGAGCAGTTCTTC
CDR3 protein: CSVSYNSYNEQFF

V gene: TRBV5-1
clone size: NA
D gene: TRBD2
J gene: TRBJ2-1
CDR3 DNA: TGCGCCAGCAGCTTGCTTACGAGCGGGAGGGCCAGGAATGAGCAGTTCTTC
CDR3 protein: CASSLLTSGRARNEQFF

V gene: TRBV20-1
clone size: many
D gene: NA
J gene: TRBJ2-4
CDR3 DNA: TGCAGTGCTAGTAACTGGGGGCGCCGGAACATTCAGTACTTC
CDR3 protein: CSASNWGRRNIQYF

V gene: TRBV29-1
clone size: many
D gene: NA
J gene: TRBJ2-1
CDR3 DNA: TGCAGCGCCGGGGAGGGGGTAGGAAATGAGCAGTTCTTC
CDR3 protein: CSAGEGVGNEQFF

V gene: TRBV4-1
clone size: many
D gene: TRBD1
J gene: TRBJ1-2
CDR3 DNA: TGCGCCAGCAGCCAAGGTCTGGACAGGTCATATGGCTACACCTTC
CDR3 protein: CASSQGLDRSYGYTF

V gene: TRBV7-3
clone size: medium-sized
D gene: NA
J gene: TRBJ1-5
CDR3 DNA: TGTGCCAGCAGCTTAAGTCCCTCTCAGCCCCAGCATTTT
CDR3 protein: CASSLSPSQPQHF

V gene: TRBV28
clone size: NA
D gene: NA
J gene: TRBJ2-3
CDR3 DNA: TGTGCCAGCAGTTTATTGACGGGACGGACTACAGATACGCAGTATTTT
CDR3 protein: CASSLLTGRTTDTQYF

V gene: TRBV29-1
clone size: few
D gene: TRBD1
J gene: TRBJ2-5
CDR3 DNA: TGCAGCGTGGCCGGGACAGGGATGTTGGTCGGGGAGACCCAGTACTTC
CDR3 protein: CSVAGTGMLVGETQYF

V gene: TRBV10-2
clone size: NA
D gene: NA
J gene: TRBJ1-1
CDR3 DNA: TGCGCCAGCAAGGATAAATGGGTGAACACTGAAGCTTTCTTT
CDR3 protein: CASKDKWVNTEAFF

V gene: TRBV28
clone size: many
D gene: TRBD2
J gene: TRBJ2-1
CDR3 DNA: TGTGCCAGCAGTTTCCGGGCGGGGGGGCCCTCCTACAATGAGCAGTTCTTC
CDR3 protein: CASSFRAGGPSYNEQFF

V gene: TRBV14
clone size: NA
D gene: NA
J gene: TRBJ2-1
CDR3 DNA: TGTGCCAGCAGCCAAGATCAATCTAGGGTTGGGTTCTTC
CDR3 protein: CASSQDQSRVGFF

V gene: TRBV29-1
clone size: NA
D gene: NA
J gene: TRBJ2-1
CDR3 DNA: TGCAGCCCTGGCAGGGACGGTGAGCAGTTCTTC
CDR3 protein: CSPGRDGEQFF

V gene: TRBV10-3
clone size: NA
D gene: TRBD2
J gene: TRBJ2-1
CDR3 DNA: TGTGCCAATAGCGGCGGGAGGGCCGGTTTCGGCAATGAGCAGTTCTTC
CDR3 protein: CANSGGRAGFGNEQFF

V gene: TRBV29-1
clone size: medium-sized
D gene: NA
J gene: TRBJ2-4
CDR3 DNA: TGCAGCGCAGCAGACACCAACATTCAGTACTTC
CDR3 protein: CSAADTNIQYF